What follows are 20 T cell receptor beta chains derived from one specimen sequenced in a study of blood T cells in healthy people across ages. The second PCR ran about 6 to 11 cycles with a sample-barcoded 5' primer and J-beta primers. MiXCR, applied by TCRdb to the 5' RACE reads, yields one record per CDR3 protein. This sample has roughly 640,000 distinct CDR3 sequences, with about 30% found just once. The sequenced sample was blood. These receptors all stem from a woman older than 75 in good health.

The chain combines TRBV20-1 with TRBJ2-1; perhaps TRBD2 as D (5 bases). The CDR3 loop spans 12 amino acids. Trimming took off 5 bases at V and 4 bases at J, with 9 bases between the two ends. CDR1 is DFQATT, CDR2 SNEGSKA, per germline (reference sequence). CDR3 amino acids: CSAARTYNEQFF. The DNA of the CDR3 is TGCAGTGCTGCCCGGACTTACAATGAGCAGTTCTTC.

This clonotype was picked up many times. The chain employs TRBV11-3 and TRBJ2-3; D possibly corresponds to TRBD1 (5 bases). The CDR3 sequence is 15 residues long. The V gene lost 1 base and the J gene lost 5 bases, with 13 bases spanning the gap. Germline values: CDR1 SGHNT, CDR2 YENEEA. CDR3 sequence (DNA): TGTGCCAGCAGCTTAGGGTCAGGGAATCAAGATACGCAGTATTTT. It translates to CASSLGSGNQDTQYF.

This clonotype was picked up a small number of times. The chain couples TRBV27 to TRBJ2-3; 15 positions agree with TRBD2. CDR1 MNHEY and CDR2 SMNVEV come from the germline V gene (reference sequence). V trimming: 3 bases; J trimming: 6 bases; junction bases outside the gene matches: 4. This CDR3 is built from 16 residues. The CDR3 DNA reads as TGTGCCAGCAGTTTGGTTGGGACTAGCGGGGGGGATACGCAGTATTTT. Protein: CASSLVGTSGGDTQYF.

As concerns this clonotype: One base away lies a much larger clone, so this may be a sequencing read error. The chain is built from TRBV6-2 or TRBV6-3 and TRBJ2-1, with 9 bases that match TRBD2. This CDR3 contains 14 residues. CDR1 is MNHEY, CDR2 SVGEGT, per germline. This chain's CDR3 is CASSTGLARNERFF. The CDR3 coding sequence is TGTGCCAGCAGTACTGGACTAGCGAGGAATGAGCGGTTCTTC.

In its sample, this clonotype was seen a few times. The CDR3 spells CASSSFGLAGGPSYNEQFF. The DNA of the CDR3 is TGTGCCAGCAGTTCTTTTGGACTAGCGGGGGGCCCCTCCTACAATGAGCAGTTCTTC. This chain joins TRBV28 and TRBJ2-1; 14 bases match TRBD2. Germline values: CDR1 MDHEN, CDR2 SYDVKM. This CDR3 is built from 19 residues. The trim removed 4 bases at V and 0 bases at J, leaving 8 bases unmatched.

For this clonotype: Just one base apart from a much larger clone, this may be a read error. This chain connects TRBV7-9 to TRBJ1-2; no reliable D call. The ends were cut back, 0 bases at V and 7 bases at J, with 12 bases in the middle. Germline loops: CDR1 SEHNR, CDR2 FQNEAQ (reference sequence). CDR3 size: 14 residues. The CDR3 bases are TGTGCCAGCAGCTTAGCGGTGGCAGTAGCTGGCTACACCTTC. This sequence encodes CASSLAVAVAGYTF. The complete variable domain, with remaining parts taken from reference TRBV7-9 and TRBJ1-2, reads DTGVSQNPRHKITKRGQNVTFRCDPISEHNRLYWYRQTLGQGPEFLTYFQNEAQLEKSRLLSDRFSAERPKGSFSTLEIQRTEQGDSAMYLCASSLAVAVAGYTFGSGTRLTVV.

This clonotype was counted at least ten times. The chain employs TRBV5-1 and TRBJ2-7; 12 positions match TRBD1. V was clipped by 4 bases and J by 6 bases; unmatched bases: 8. Germline V gene sequence: CDR1 SGHRS, CDR2 YFSETQ. This CDR3 is 15 amino acids long. The CDR3 reads CASSVSGQGAGEQYF. In nucleotides, the CDR3 is TGCGCCAGCAGCGTCTCGGGACAGGGGGCGGGCGAGCAGTACTTC.

Worth noting for this clonotype: The junction does not match germline at one end; this may be a read error. J is TRBJ2-2 and V is TRBV12-3 or TRBV12-4; TRBD1 or TRBD2 may be the D gene (5 bases each). The CDR3 has 15 residues. CDR3 region: CASSFRQRPTGERFF. The CDR3 coding sequence is TGTGCCAGCAGTTTCCGACAGAGACCCACCGGGGAGCGGTTTTTT.

This clonotype was seen only a few times. A much larger clone lies one base from this, so it may be a read error. J is TRBJ2-5 and V is TRBV30; TRBD2 matches at 7 bases. Trimming took 3 bases from V and 11 from J; bases not matched to a gene: 12. The CDR3 has 13 amino acids. CDR1 is GTSNPN and CDR2 is SVGIG in the germline V gene (reference sequence). CDR3 DNA sequence: TGTGCCTGGAGATCCGGGGACTACAATGAGCAGTACTTC. Protein sequence: CAWRSGDYNEQYF.

The rearrangement uses TRBV12-3 or TRBV12-4 and TRBJ2-5, with D tentatively TRBD2 (5 bases). Trimming removed 5 bases from V and 4 bases from J, with 14 bases in between. The CDR3 loop spans 14 amino acids. The CDR3 loop reads CASSPPGLRETQYF. CDR3 in DNA: TGTGCCAGCAGTCCCCCTGGACTCCGAGAGACCCAGTACTTC.

This clonotype was counted only a few times. V gene TRBV7-3 combines with J gene TRBJ2-5; TRBD2 aligns across 7 bases. The germline V gene encodes CDR1 SGHTA and CDR2 FQGTGA. This CDR3 comprises 15 residues. V lost 2 bases and J lost 11; bases outside the gene matches: 14. The CDR3 region is CASSLQDGLGYEQYF. Written as DNA, the CDR3 is TGTGCCAGCAGCTTACAGGATGGACTAGGCTATGAGCAGTACTTC. Full variable domain (outside the CDR3, taken from reference TRBV7-3 and TRBJ2-5): GAGVSQTPSNKVTEKGKYVELRCDPISGHTALYWYRQSLGQGPEFLIYFQGTGAADDSGLPNDRFFAVRPEGSVSTLKIQRTERGDSAVYLCASSLQDGLGYEQYFGPGTRLLVL.

There are many counts of this clonotype. The J gene is TRBJ1-6, the V gene TRBV14; 9 bases line up with TRBD1. Losses at the gene ends were 2 bases for V and 7 bases for J; bases not matched to a gene: 6. CDR1 SGHDN and CDR2 FVKESK come from the germline V gene. The CDR3 is made up of 16 amino acids. The CDR3 reads CASSQLAGTGNSPLHF. CDR3 nucleotides: TGTGCCAGCAGCCAACTTGCCGGGACAGGGAATTCACCCCTCCACTTT.

The chain combines TRBV9 with TRBJ2-5, with a weak D call TRBD1 (5 bases). The DNA end lines up better with TRBJ2-7; the J call may be wrong. The germline CDR1 and CDR2 sequences are SGDLS and YYNGEE. The CDR3 runs 13 residues. This CDR3 reads CASSPRDIHEQYF. CDR3 in DNA: TGTGCCAGCAGCCCCAGGGATATACACGAGCAGTACTTC.

This clonotype was seen a few times. CDR3 region: CASSFYRGETQYF. The CDR3, as DNA: TGTGCCAGCAGCTTTTACCGCGGTGAGACCCAGTACTTC. V and J are TRBV7-2 and TRBJ2-5; D not resolved. This CDR3 contains 13 residues. Between the trimmed V and J ends, which lost 3 bases and 5 bases, there was a span of 10 bases. Per the germline V gene, CDR1 is SGHTA and CDR2 is FQGNSA.

Remarks on this clonotype: It may be a read error: a sequence one base away is much more abundant. The V gene is TRBV7-2, the J gene TRBJ2-4; D assignment may be TRBD1 or TRBD2 (5 bases each). CDR3 length equals 17 residues. Germline values: CDR1 SGHTA, CDR2 FQGNSA. V gave up 5 bases and J gave up 13 bases, with 30 bases separating them. The CDR3 region is CASSLRLERGRANEQYF. DNA of the CDR3: TGTGCCAGCAGCCTACGCCTCGAGAGGGGTAGGGCCAATGAGCAGTACTTC.

This clonotype was seen at least ten times. The gene calls are TRBV9 and TRBJ2-5; D perhaps matches TRBD1 (5 bases). This CDR3 contains 13 residues. Germline lookup yields CDR1 SGDLS and CDR2 YYNGEE. Trimming shortened V by 4 bases and J by 4 bases, and 11 bases separated the two germline ends. As DNA, the CDR3 is TGTGCCAGCAGCTTTAGGGGTCCAGAGACCCAGTACTTC. Its translation is CASSFRGPETQYF.

This clonotype was seen many times. This chain uses TRBV4-3 with TRBJ2-1; D ambiguous. Per the germline V gene, CDR1 is LGHNA and CDR2 is YSLEER. This CDR3 comprises 13 residues. Trimming took 1 base from V and 4 from J, leaving 5 bases between them. DNA for the CDR3: TGCGCCAGCAGCCAAGGACATTACAATGAGCAGTTCTTC. Translating it yields CASSQGHYNEQFF.

This clonotype was seen ten or more times. CDR3 coding DNA: TGTGCCAGCAGTTTAGTGGCGGAGTATAGCAATCAGCCCCAGCATTTT. Its translation is CASSLVAEYSNQPQHF. The chain has TRBV27 and TRBJ1-5, with D uncertain. The V gene lost 2 bases and the J gene lost 0 bases, with 11 bases spanning the gap. The length of the CDR3 is 16 residues. The germline V gene has CDR1 MNHEY and CDR2 SMNVEV (reference sequence).

This clonotype appeared a few times. The chain uses TRBV5-1 and TRBJ1-1; D unclear. The CDR3 covers 14 residues. The ends were cut back, 1 base at V and 1 base at J, with 8 bases in the middle. From germline, CDR1 is SGHRS and CDR2 YFSETQ. In nucleotides, the CDR3 is TGCGCCAGCAGCTTGTATTCGGGGAACACTGAAGCTTTCTTT. Its protein product is CASSLYSGNTEAFF. Filled out from reference TRBV5-1 and TRBJ1-1, the complete variable domain reads KAGVTQTPRYLIKTRGQQVTLSCSPISGHRSVSWYQQTPGQGLQFLFEYFSETQRNKGNFPGRFSGRQFSNSRSEMNVSTLELGDSALYLCASSLYSGNTEAFFGQGTRLTVV.

The sample holds many counts of this clonotype. The rearrangement joins TRBV4-3 to TRBJ2-5; D is possibly TRBD1 (5 bases). Germline CDR1 and CDR2: LGHNA and YSLEER. This CDR3 is 16 amino acids long. The V end lost 0 bases, the J end lost 5 bases, and 16 bases lay between the germline ends. Here the CDR3 DNA reads TGCGCCAGCAGCCAAGATTGGGGCTGGTCGAGCGAGACCCAGTACTTC. This translates into CASSQDWGWSSETQYF.